These T cell receptor beta chains were read from a single sample in a study of graft-versus-host responses after intestinal transplantation. Antigen specificity for these receptors is unknown. TCRdb's table, derived via immunoSEQ multiplex PCR, lists solely in-frame clones and lacks some. Found here are about 110,000 clones, about 94% of them singletons; the top ten hold around 0.55%. This material consisted of unstimulated CD8+ T cells sorted from spleen or lymph node cells, taken before intestinal transplant. The receptor set was obtained from a human donor who received an intestinal transplant. Both conserved end residues are part of each CDR3. A D gene is named only where the DNA matches it firmly. For some rows the clone size is stated as once, few or many, or as a class when expanded; others skip it.

TRBV11-2	TRBJ1-2	.	.	TGTGCCAGCAGCTTAGATCAATGGGGCTACTATGGCTACACCTTC	CASSLDQWGYYGYTF
TRBV2	TRBJ2-7	.	.	TGTGCCAACCGATTAGCGGAGAACTACGAGCAGTACTTC	CANRLAENYEQYF
TRBV7-9	TRBJ1-1	.	.	TGTGCCAGCGGCGTGCTGGAAGCTTTCTTT	CASGVLEAFF
TRBV11-1	TRBJ1-5	.	.	TGTGCCAGCAGCTCCGGGGGAGATGGTGGCAATCAGCCCCAGCATTTT	CASSSGGDGGNQPQHF
TRBV10-2	TRBJ2-3	.	.	TGCGCCAGCAGTGAGGGGTTCCACGGCGGAGATACGCAGTATTTT	CASSEGFHGGDTQYF
TRBV4-1	TRBJ2-7	.	.	TGCGCCAGCAGCCAAGTGAGTCAGAGCTCCTACGAGCAGTACTTC	CASSQVSQSSYEQYF
TRBV30	TRBJ2-1	.	TRBD2	TGTGCCTGGAAGGCTAGCGGGAGATTCCCCTACAATGAGCAGTTCTTC	CAWKASGRFPYNEQFF
TRBV27	TRBJ2-7	.	.	TGTGCCAGCAGTTTATTATCTAGCCGGTACGAGCAGTACTTC	CASSLLSSRYEQYF
TRBV7-6	TRBJ1-4	.	.	TGTGCCAGCGGCGTTCGGCCGGACGTTAAGGAAAAACTGTTTTTT	CASGVRPDVKEKLFF
TRBV6-6	TRBJ2-3	once	TRBD1	TGTGCCAGCAGTTTCGGGACAGATAACACAGATACGCAGTATTTT	CASSFGTDNTDTQYF
TRBV9	TRBJ2-2	.	.	TGTGCCAGCAGCCCCTCCGTCTCCATAAGAAACACCGGGGAGCTGTTTTTT	CASSPSVSIRNTGELFF
TRBV27	TRBJ2-1	.	.	TGTGCCAGCAGTTTTAACGACAATGAGCAGTTCTTC	CASSFNDNEQFF
TRBV9	TRBJ1-4	.	.	TGTGCCAGCAGCCCAGGCAGGTATAATGAAAAACTGTTTTTT	CASSPGRYNEKLFF
TRBV5-6	TRBJ2-7	once	TRBD2	TGTGCCGGCAGGGGCGGCAGAGAGACTAGCGGGAGTTACGAGCAGTACTTC	CAGRGGRETSGSYEQYF
TRBV7-8	TRBJ1-1	.	TRBD1	TGTGCCAGCAGGCTGCACGGGGGCCAGGGGGGAACTGAAGCTTTCTTT	CASRLHGGQGGTEAFF
TRBV19	TRBJ2-1	.	.	TGTGCCAGTAGTAAAGACGCTGACTACAATGAGCAGTTCTTC	CASSKDADYNEQFF
TRBV28	TRBJ2-1	.	.	TGTGCCAGCAGTCGACACCACGTCAGGGGGGATGAGCAGTTCTTC	CASSRHHVRGDEQFF
TRBV27	TRBJ1-2	.	.	TGTGCCAGCAGTGCCGACAGGAGGTATGGCTACACCTTC	CASSADRRYGYTF
TRBV5-4	TRBJ2-7	.	TRBD2	TGTGCCAGCAGCTTCGCGAGGAGCGGGAGTACGGTGGGCTCCTACGAGCAGTACTTC	CASSFARSGSTVGSYEQYF
TRBV7-9	TRBJ2-7	.	.	TGTGCCAGCAGCTTAACCAGGGACGAGCAGTACTTC	CASSLTRDEQYF
TRBV5-1	TRBJ2-6	once	.	TGCGCCAGCAGCTTTAGCTCTGGGGCCAACGTCCTGACTTTC	CASSFSSGANVLTF
TRBV6-5	TRBJ2-2	.	.	TGTGCCAGCAGTTTCACGGGTAGTACCGGGGAGCTGTTTTTT	CASSFTGSTGELFF
TRBV6-6	TRBJ2-2	.	.	TGTGCCAGCTTTTCACAGTCCGGGGAGCTGTTTTTT	CASFSQSGELFF
TRBV19	TRBJ2-1	.	.	TGTGCCAGTGGTAGGGTTGAGCAGTTCTTC	CASGRVEQFF
TRBV28	TRBJ2-3	.	.	TGTGCCAGCGGGCAGGGGTTAACAGATACGCAGTATTTT	CASGQGLTDTQYF
TRBV10-1	TRBJ2-5	.	TRBD2	TGCGCCCAACCGGACGGGGGGGGAGGGTCTGAAGAGACCCAGTACTTC	CAQPDGGGGSEETQYF
TRBV5-6	TRBJ2-2	.	.	TGTGCCAGCAGTCAGAACACCGGGGAGCTGTTTTTT	CASSQNTGELFF
TRBV4-1	TRBJ2-7	.	.	TGCGCCAGCAGCCAACAGGGCTACGAGCAGTACTTC	CASSQQGYEQYF
TRBV28	TRBJ1-5	once	.	TGTGCCAGCAGACCCCTTCCTCCGAGGGATCAGCCCCAGCATTTT	CASRPLPPRDQPQHF
TRBV9	TRBJ2-1	.	TRBD2	TGTGCCAGCAGCTCCTACGGGAGGCCAGTGAATGAGCAGTTCTTC	CASSSYGRPVNEQFF
TRBV6-1	TRBJ2-7	once	.	TGTGCCAGCAGTGAAGATTGGACAGTGGGATCGGGATACGAGCAGTACTTC	CASSEDWTVGSGYEQYF
TRBV9	TRBJ2-5	.	TRBD2	TGTGCCACGTCCCAAGAGGCGGGAGGCCCCCAAGAGACCCAGTACTTC	CATSQEAGGPQETQYF
TRBV6-5	TRBJ1-1	.	TRBD1	TGTGCCAGCAGTTACAGGGCAGGGGGCACTGAAGCTTTCTTT	CASSYRAGGTEAFF
TRBV19	TRBJ2-7	.	TRBD1	TGTGCCAGTAGTTTAGGGACAGGGGGAATCTACGAGCAGTACTTC	CASSLGTGGIYEQYF
TRBV11-3	TRBJ2-1	.	.	TGTGCCAGCAGCTTAGCCCCTGGCCAAAACAATGAGCAGTTCTTC	CASSLAPGQNNEQFF
TRBV19	TRBJ2-1	.	TRBD2	TGTGCCAGTAGTTTGCTAGCGGGGACCTACAATGAGCAGTTCTTC	CASSLLAGTYNEQFF
TRBV5-1	TRBJ1-2	.	TRBD1	TGCGCCAGCAGCCTGACAGGGGCCTATGGCTACACCTTC	CASSLTGAYGYTF
TRBV4-1	TRBJ2-7	.	.	TGCGCCAGCAGCCAAGAATCTGGCTACGAGCAGTACTTC	CASSQESGYEQYF
TRBV4-1	TRBJ1-1	.	.	TGCGCCAGCAGCCCGACCGTGAAGGGGGACACTGAAGCTTTCTTT	CASSPTVKGDTEAFF
TRBV5-6	TRBJ2-1	.	TRBD2	TGTGCCAGCAGCTTGGATACTAGCGGGGACTACAATGAGCAGTTCTTC	CASSLDTSGDYNEQFF
TRBV18	TRBJ2-1	.	.	TGTGCCAGCTCAAGTCCTAATTACAATGAGCAGTTCTTC	CASSSPNYNEQFF
TRBV10-3	TRBJ2-5	.	TRBD2	TGTGCCATCAGTGCCAAGGCCGGGGCGGGAGGGCCCCAAGAGACCCAGTACTTC	CAISAKAGAGGPQETQYF
TRBV7-9	TRBJ2-7	.	.	TGTGCCAGCAGCTTTCCGGGACACAGCTCCTACGAGCAGTACTTC	CASSFPGHSSYEQYF
TRBV19	TRBJ2-3	.	TRBD1	TGTGCCAGTAGTCCCACAGGGGGTGGTAGTACGCAGTATTTT	CASSPTGGGSTQYF
TRBV27	TRBJ2-1	.	TRBD1	TGTGCCAGCAGTTTACCGAACAGGGGGCCAAATGAGCAGTTCTTC	CASSLPNRGPNEQFF
TRBV7-6	TRBJ1-1	.	.	TGTGCCAGCAGCTTAGCTGGGGACACTGAAGCTTTCTTT	CASSLAGDTEAFF
TRBV6-5	TRBJ2-1	.	.	TGTGCCAGCAGTATCGACCCTACCTCCTACAATGAGCAGTTCTTC	CASSIDPTSYNEQFF
TRBV25-1	TRBJ2-1	.	.	TGTGCCAGCAGTGACTACACAAACGCTGAGCAGTTCTTC	CASSDYTNAEQFF
TRBV6-5	TRBJ2-3	once	.	TGTGCCAGCAGCTCGGGAGATACGCAGTATTTT	CASSSGDTQYF